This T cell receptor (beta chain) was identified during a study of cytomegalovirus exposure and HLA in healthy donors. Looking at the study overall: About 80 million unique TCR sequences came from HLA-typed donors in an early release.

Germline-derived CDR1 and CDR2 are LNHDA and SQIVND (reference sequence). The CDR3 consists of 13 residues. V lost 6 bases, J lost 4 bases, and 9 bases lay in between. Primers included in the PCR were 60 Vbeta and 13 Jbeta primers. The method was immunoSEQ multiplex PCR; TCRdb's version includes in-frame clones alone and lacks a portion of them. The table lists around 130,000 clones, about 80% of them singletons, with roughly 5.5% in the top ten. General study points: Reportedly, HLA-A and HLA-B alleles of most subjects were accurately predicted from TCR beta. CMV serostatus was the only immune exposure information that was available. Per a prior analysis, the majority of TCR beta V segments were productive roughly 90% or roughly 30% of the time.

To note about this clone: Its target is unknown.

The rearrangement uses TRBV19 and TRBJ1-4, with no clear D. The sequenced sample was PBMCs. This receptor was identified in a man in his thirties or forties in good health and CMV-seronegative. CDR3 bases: TGTGCCAGTAGAAGAGCGTTTAATGAAAAACTGTTTTTT. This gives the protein CASRRAFNEKLFF.